This TCR beta chain was profiled in a study of beta chain features in type 1 diabetes. General study points: cDNA-based reads could over-represent cells with high TCR expression. Shortening that was moderate but significant affected the TCRB CDR3s of Type 1 diabetes patients in all four CD4+ subsets.

The ends were cut back, 5 bases at V and 14 bases at J, with 17 bases in the middle. CDR3 length: 11 residues. The germline gives CDR1 SQVTM, CDR2 ANQGSEA. Expressed TCRB transcripts got sequenced, as all isolated RNA was reverse transcribed. Repertoires were generated with immunoSEQ multiplex PCR, while TCRdb's copy carries only in-frame clones and drops some. The data show around 25,000 clones, 55% to 70% seen once. For this clone: Its antigen is still unknown.

The chain carries TRBV29-1 and TRBJ2-3, with a tentative D call TRBD2 (6 bases). The material sequenced was Tregs from blood. The TCR was taken from a man aged 18 to 29 with type 1 diabetes. The CDR3 DNA reads as TGCAGCGTTTCCTTTGGAGGGGCCAGGTATTTT. Amino acid sequence: CSVSFGGARYF.